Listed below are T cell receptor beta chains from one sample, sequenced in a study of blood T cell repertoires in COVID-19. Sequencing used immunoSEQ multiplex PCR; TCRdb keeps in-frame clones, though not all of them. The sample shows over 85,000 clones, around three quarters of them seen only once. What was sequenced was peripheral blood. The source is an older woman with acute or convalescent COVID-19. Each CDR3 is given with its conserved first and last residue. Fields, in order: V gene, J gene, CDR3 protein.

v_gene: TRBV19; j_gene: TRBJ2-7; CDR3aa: CASSIFNEQYF
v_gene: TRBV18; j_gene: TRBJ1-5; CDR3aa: CASSLEAGQPQHF
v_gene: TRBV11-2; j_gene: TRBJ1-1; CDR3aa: CASSSRGWEAFF
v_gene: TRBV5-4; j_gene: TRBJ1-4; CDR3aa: CASSYEQGANEKLFF
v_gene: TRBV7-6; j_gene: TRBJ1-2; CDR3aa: CASSLDWTGGGGYTF
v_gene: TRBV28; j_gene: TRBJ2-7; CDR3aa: CASSFVLQGLPYEQYF
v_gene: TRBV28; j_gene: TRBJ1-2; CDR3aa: CASSLGQGGYGYTF
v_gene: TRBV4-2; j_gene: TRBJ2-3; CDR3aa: CASSQVGGQPDTQYF
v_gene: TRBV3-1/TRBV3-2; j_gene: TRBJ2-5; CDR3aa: CASSQDSVLAGDQETQYF
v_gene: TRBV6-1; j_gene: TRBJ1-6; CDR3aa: CASSDPRTFDNSPLHF
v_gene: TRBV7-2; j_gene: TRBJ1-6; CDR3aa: CASNAPPGFSPLHF
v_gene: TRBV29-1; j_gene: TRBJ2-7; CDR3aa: CSVSDSYEQYF
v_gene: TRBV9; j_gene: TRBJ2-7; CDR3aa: CASSVVDRVGEQYF
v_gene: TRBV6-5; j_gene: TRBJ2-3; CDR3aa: CASSYSPGSTDTQYF
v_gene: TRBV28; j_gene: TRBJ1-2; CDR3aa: CASSVRTGGGGYTF
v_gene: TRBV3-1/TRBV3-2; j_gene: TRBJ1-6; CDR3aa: CASSQVRGNSPLHF
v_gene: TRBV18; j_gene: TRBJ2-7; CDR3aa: CASSAGTEYEQYF
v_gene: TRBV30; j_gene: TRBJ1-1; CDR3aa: CAWSVLTGGTEAFF
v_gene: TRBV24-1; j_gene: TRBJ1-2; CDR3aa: CATSDPGSNYGYTF
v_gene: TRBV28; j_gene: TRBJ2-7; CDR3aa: CASSPPQTGGQQYF